Listed here is a single T cell receptor (beta chain). The entry originates in a study of blood T cell repertoires in COVID-19. Overall study context: Samples representing acute and convalescent COVID-19 were sourced from the United States, Italy and Spain. The analysed material was cDNA or gDNA that came from T cells, B-cell-depleted T cells, or PBMCs.

Source study methods: Amplification of reference gene primers provided the estimated nucleated cell counts. The method was immunoSEQ multiplex PCR; TCRdb's version includes in-frame clones alone and lacks a portion of them. V and J calls and clone size are those listed in that table; D and trimming were worked out from the DNA. The sample includes 400,000 to 500,000 clones, 86% of them seen just once. V was clipped by 0 bases and J by 6 bases, with 15 bases between them. This CDR3 has 15 amino acids. Per germline, CDR1 SGHNT and CDR2 YYREEE (reference sequence). The chain has TRBV5-4 and TRBJ1-2; perhaps TRBD1 as D (6 bases). The clonotype originates from a woman aged 30 to 39 with active or convalescent COVID-19. The sequenced sample was peripheral blood. In DNA, the CDR3 is TGTGCCAGCAGCTTGGCAACAGACGACAGGCATGGCTACACCTTC. Protein product: CASSLATDDRHGYTF. Looking up the rest from reference TRBV5-4 and TRBJ1-2 gives the full variable domain: ETGVTQSPTHLIKTRGQQVTLRCSSQSGHNTVSWYQQALGQGPQFIFQYYREEENGRGNFPPRFSGLQFPNYSSELNVNALELDDSALYLCASSLATDDRHGYTFGSGTRLTVV.